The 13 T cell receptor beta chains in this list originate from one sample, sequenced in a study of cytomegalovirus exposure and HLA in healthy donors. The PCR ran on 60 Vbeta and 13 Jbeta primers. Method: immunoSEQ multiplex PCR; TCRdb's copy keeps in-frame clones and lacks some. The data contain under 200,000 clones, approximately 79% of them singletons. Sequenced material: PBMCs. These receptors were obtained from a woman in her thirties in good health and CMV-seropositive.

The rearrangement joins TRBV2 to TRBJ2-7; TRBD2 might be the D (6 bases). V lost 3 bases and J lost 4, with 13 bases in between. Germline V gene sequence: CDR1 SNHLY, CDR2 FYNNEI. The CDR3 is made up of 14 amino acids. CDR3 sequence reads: CASSEIAEYYEQYF. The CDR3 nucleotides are TGTGCCAGCAGTGAGATAGCGGAGTATTACGAGCAGTACTTC.

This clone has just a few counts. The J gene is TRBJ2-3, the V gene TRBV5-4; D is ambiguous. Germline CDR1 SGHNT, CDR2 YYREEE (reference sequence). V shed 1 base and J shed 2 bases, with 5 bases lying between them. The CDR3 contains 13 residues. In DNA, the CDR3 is TGTGCCAGCAGCTTGCGACTCACAGATACGCAGTATTTT. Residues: CASSLRLTDTQYF. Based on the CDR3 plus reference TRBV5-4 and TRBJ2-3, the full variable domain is ETGVTQSPTHLIKTRGQQVTLRCSSQSGHNTVSWYQQALGQGPQFIFQYYREEENGRGNFPPRFSGLQFPNYSSELNVNALELDDSALYLCASSLRLTDTQYFGPGTRLTVL.

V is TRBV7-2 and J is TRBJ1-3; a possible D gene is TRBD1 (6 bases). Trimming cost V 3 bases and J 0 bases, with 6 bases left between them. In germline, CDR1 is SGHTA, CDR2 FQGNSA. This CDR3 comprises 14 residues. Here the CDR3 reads CASSLDSSGNTIYF. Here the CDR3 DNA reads TGTGCCAGCAGCTTGGACAGCTCTGGAAACACCATATATTTT.

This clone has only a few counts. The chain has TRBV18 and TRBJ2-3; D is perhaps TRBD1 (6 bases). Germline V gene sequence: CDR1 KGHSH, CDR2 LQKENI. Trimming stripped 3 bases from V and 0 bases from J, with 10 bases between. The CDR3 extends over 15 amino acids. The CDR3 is CASSPRQASTDTQYF. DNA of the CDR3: TGTGCCAGCTCACCGCGACAGGCCAGCACAGATACGCAGTATTTT.

The CDR3: CASSELGAAYGYTF. The CDR3 nucleotides are TGTGCCAGCAGTGAATTAGGAGCAGCTTATGGCTACACCTTC. The chain joins TRBV25-1 to TRBJ1-2; D is ambiguous. V lost 1 base and J lost 5, with 11 bases in between. From germline, CDR1 is MGHDK and CDR2 SYGVNS. The CDR3 is made up of 14 amino acids.

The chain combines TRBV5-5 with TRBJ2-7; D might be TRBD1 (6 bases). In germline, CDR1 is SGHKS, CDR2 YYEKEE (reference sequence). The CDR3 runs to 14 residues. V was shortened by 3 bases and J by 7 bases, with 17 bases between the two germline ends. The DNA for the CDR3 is TGTGCCAGCAGCTCGGAATGGACAGTTTGGGAGCAGTACTTC. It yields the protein CASSSEWTVWEQYF.

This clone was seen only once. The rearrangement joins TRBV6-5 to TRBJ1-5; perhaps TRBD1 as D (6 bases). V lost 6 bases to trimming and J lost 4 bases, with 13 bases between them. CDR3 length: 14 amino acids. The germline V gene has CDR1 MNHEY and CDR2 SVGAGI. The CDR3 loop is CASRPTDRNQPQHF. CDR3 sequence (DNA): TGTGCCAGCAGACCCACGGACAGAAATCAGCCCCAGCATTTT.

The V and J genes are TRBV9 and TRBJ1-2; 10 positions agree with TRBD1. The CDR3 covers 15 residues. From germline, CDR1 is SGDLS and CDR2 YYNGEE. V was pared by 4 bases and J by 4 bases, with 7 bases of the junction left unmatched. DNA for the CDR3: TGTGCCAGCAGCATGCCGGGACAGGGGAGCTATGGCTACACCTTC. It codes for CASSMPGQGSYGYTF.

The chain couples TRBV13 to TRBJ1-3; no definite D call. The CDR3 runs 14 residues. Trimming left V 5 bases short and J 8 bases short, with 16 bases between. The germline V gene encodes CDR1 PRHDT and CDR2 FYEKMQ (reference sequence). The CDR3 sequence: CASSDSGGEDTIYF. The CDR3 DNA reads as TGTGCCAGCAGCGATTCGGGTGGGGAGGACACCATATATTTT.

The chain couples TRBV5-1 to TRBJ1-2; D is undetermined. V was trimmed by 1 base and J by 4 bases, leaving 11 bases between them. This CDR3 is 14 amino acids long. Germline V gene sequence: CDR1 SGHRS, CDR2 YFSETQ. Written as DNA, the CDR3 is TGCGCCAGCAGCTTGAGACCGCCGGGCTATGGCTACACCTTC. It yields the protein CASSLRPPGYGYTF.

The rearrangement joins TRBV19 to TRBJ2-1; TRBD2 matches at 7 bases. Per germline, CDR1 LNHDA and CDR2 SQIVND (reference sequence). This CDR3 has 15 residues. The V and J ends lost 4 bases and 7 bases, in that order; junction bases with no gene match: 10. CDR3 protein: CASSRRSGPMNEQFF. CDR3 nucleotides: TGTGCCAGTAGTAGACGTAGCGGGCCTATGAATGAGCAGTTCTTC.

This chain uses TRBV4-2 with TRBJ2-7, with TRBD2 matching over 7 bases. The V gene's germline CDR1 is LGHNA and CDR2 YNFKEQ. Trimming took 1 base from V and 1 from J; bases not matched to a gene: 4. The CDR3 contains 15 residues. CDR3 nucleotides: TGTGCCAGCAGCCAAGGACTAGCCATGTCCTACGAGCAGTACTTC. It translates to CASSQGLAMSYEQYF.

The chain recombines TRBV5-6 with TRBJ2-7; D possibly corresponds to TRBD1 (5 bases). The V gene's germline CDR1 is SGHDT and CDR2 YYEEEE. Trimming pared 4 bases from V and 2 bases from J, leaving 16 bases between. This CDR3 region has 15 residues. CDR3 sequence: CASSLLSGQTYEQYF. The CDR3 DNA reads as TGTGCCAGCAGCCTACTTTCTGGACAAACCTACGAGCAGTACTTC.